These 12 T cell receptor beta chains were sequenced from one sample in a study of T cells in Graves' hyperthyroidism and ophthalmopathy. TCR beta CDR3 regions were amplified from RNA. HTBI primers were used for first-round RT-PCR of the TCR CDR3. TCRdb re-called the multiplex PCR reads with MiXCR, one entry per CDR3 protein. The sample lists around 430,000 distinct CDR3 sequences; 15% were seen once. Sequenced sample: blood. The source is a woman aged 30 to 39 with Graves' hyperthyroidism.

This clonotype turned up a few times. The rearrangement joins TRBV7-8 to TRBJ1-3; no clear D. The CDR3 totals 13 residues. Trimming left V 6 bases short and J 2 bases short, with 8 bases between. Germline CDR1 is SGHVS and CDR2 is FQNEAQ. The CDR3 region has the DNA TGTGCCAGCAGTACCGATCCTGGAAACACCATATATTTT. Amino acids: CASSTDPGNTIYF.

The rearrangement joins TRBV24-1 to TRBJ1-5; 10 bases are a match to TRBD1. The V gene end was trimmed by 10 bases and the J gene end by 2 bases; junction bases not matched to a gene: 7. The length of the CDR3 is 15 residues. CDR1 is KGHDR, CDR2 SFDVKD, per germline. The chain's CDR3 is CATQTGGLGNQPQHF. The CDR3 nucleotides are TGTGCCACGCAGACAGGGGGCCTCGGCAATCAGCCCCAGCATTTT.

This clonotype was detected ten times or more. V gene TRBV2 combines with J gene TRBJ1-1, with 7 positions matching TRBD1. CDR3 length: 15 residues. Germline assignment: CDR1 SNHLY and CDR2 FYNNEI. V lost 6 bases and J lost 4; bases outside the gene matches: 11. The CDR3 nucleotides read TGTGCCAGCAGCCAAGCACAGGGGATGGGCACTGAAGCTTTCTTT. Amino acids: CASSQAQGMGTEAFF.

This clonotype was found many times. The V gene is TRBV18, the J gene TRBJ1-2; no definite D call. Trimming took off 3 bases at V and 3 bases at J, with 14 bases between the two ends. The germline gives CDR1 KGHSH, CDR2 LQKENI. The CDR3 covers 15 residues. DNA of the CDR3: TGTGCCAGCTCACCGTTAGGAAGTCAGGACTATGGCTACACCTTC. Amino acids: CASSPLGSQDYGYTF.

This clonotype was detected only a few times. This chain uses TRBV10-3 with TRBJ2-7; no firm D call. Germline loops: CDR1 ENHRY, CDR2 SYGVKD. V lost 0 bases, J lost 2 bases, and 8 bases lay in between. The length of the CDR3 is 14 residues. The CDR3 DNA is TGTGCCATCAGTGAGTCGCCATCTCCCTACGAGCAGTACTTC. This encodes CAISESPSPYEQYF.

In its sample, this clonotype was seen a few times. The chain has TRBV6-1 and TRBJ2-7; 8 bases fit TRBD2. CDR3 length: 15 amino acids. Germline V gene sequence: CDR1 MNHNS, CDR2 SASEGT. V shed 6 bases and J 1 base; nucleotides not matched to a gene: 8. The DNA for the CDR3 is TGTGCCAGCAGAGGACTAGCACTTGGGTCCTACGAGCAGTACTTC. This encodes CASRGLALGSYEQYF.

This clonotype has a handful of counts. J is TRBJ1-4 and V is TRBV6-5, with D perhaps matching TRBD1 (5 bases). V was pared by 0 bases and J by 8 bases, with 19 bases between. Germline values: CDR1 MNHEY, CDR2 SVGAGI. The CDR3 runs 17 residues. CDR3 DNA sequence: TGTGCCAGCAGTTACTCGGCCGGGACGCCGCAGATGGAAAAACTGTTTTTT. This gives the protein CASSYSAGTPQMEKLFF.

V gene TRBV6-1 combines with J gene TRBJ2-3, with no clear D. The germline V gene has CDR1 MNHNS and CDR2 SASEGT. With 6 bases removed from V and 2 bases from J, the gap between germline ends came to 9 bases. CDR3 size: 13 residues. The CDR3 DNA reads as TGTGCCAGCAGCGCCTGGTCCACAGATACGCAGTATTTT. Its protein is CASSAWSTDTQYF.

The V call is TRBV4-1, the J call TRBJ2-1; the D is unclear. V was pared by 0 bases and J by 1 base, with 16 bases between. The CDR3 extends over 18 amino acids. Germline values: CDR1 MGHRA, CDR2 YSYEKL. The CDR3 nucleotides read TGCGCCAGCAGCCAAGACCCCCCTGCGGTTTTGTCCTACAATGAGCAGTTCTTC. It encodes CASSQDPPAVLSYNEQFF.

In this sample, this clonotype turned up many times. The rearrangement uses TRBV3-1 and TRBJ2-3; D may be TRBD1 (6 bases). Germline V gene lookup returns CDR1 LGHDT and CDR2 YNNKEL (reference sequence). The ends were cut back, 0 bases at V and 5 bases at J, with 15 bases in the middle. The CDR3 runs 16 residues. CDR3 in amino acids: CASSQDRRQAEDTQYF. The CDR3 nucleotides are TGTGCCAGCAGCCAAGATCGCAGACAGGCGGAAGATACGCAGTATTTT.

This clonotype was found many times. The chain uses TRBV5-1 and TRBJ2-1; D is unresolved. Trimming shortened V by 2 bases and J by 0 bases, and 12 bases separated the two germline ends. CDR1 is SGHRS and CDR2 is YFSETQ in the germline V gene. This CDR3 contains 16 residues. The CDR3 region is CASSFFWPSSYNEQFF. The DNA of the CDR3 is TGCGCCAGCAGCTTTTTCTGGCCGAGCTCCTACAATGAGCAGTTCTTC.

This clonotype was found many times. The CDR3 sequence is CASSLREGRLYEQYF. The DNA of the CDR3 is TGTGCCAGCAGCTTGCGGGAGGGCCGTTTGTACGAGCAGTACTTC. V gene TRBV11-2 combines with J gene TRBJ2-7; 9 positions agree with TRBD2. There are 15 residues in the CDR3. With 3 bases clipped from V and 4 bases from J, the junction kept 7 bases outside the gene matches. Germline assignment: CDR1 SGHAT and CDR2 FQNNGV.